The clone carrying this T cell receptor (beta chain) was seen repeatedly, ten times or more. The antigen remains unidentified. TCRdb passed the reads through MiXCR, listing each CDR3 protein once. The data show approximately 990,000 distinct CDR3 sequences, roughly 30% seen once. This sample is part of a study of T cell repertoires in cytomegalovirus infection. Across the whole study: CMV infection together with matching HLA type was indicated by public TCR beta signatures. Study-wide points: CMV-specific TCR beta clonotypes restricted by HLA-C dominated the ex vivo response.

CDR1 and CDR2 from the germline V gene are MGHDK and SYGVNS. V was pared by 4 bases and J by 7 bases, with 14 bases of the junction left unmatched. CDR3 size: 19 residues. The sample here was cultured CD8+ T cells from PBMCs, taken from culture after CMV antigen stimulation. This receptor was identified in a human donor in good health (CMV status not recorded). Some clones in this sample may be carry-over from other donors' samples. The V call is TRBV25-1, the J call TRBJ2-1, with 15 bases that match TRBD2. For the CDR3, the DNA is TGTGCCAGCAGTGGGCGGACTAGCGGGGGGGCCGGGGTCCATAATGAGCAGTTCTTC. The encoded protein is CASSGRTSGGAGVHNEQFF. Looking up the rest from reference TRBV25-1 and TRBJ2-1 gives the full variable domain: EADIYQTPRYLVIGTGKKITLECSQTMGHDKMYWYQQDPGMELHLIHYSYGVNSTEKGDLSSESTVSRIRTEHFPLTLESARPSHTSQYLCASSGRTSGGAGVHNEQFFGPGTRLTVL.